This T cell receptor (beta chain) appears in the sequencing data of a study of blood T cell repertoires in COVID-19. CDR1 and CDR2 from the germline V gene are LNHDA and SQIVND (reference sequence). The CDR3 runs 16 residues. V was trimmed by 4 bases and J by 2 bases, leaving 14 bases between them. Those enrolled, adults aged about 18 to 95 years, came from about two dozen US areas. Authors' processing steps: From reference gene primer amplification, estimates of nucleated cell counts were derived. Only in-frame clones appear in the TCRdb table, and some are missing; sequencing was by immunoSEQ multiplex PCR. The V and J calls and clone size are taken from that table; D and trimming were inferred from the DNA. This table has around 180,000 clones, roughly three quarters appearing once.

Sequencing input: PBMCs or T cells enriched from blood (not recorded which). The TCR comes from a woman aged 45-59 years with acute COVID-19. The J gene is TRBJ2-2, the V gene TRBV19, with a possible D match to TRBD2 (5 bases). The CDR3 reads CASSNYGGLNTGELFF. Here the CDR3 DNA reads TGTGCCAGTAGTAACTACGGCGGGCTTAACACCGGGGAGCTGTTTTTT. The full variable domain, with the rest looked up from reference TRBV19 and TRBJ2-2, is DGGITQSPKYLFRKEGQNVTLSCEQNLNHDAMYWYRQDPGQGLRLIYYSQIVNDFQKGDIAEGYSVSREKKESFPLTVTSAQKNPTAFYLCASSNYGGLNTGELFFGEGSRLTVL.